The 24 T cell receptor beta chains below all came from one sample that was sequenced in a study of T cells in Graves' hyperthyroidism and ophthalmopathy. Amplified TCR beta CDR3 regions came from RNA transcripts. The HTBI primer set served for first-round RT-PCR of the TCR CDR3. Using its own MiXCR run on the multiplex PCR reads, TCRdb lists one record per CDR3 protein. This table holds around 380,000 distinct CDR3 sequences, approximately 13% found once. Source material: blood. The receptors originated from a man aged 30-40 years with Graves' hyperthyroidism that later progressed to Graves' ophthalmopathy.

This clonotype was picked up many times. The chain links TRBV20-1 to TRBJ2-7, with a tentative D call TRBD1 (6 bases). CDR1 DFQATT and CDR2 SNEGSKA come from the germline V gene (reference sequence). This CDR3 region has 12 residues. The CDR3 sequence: CSWGRGSYEQYF. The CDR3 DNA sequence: TGCAGCTGGGGCAGGGGCTCCTACGAGCAGTACTTC.

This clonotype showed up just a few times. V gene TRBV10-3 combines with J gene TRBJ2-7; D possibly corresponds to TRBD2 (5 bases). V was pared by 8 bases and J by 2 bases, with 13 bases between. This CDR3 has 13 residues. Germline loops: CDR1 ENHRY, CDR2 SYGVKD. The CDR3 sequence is CAIQGDGAYEQYF. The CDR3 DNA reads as TGTGCCATCCAAGGTGACGGGGCCTACGAGCAGTACTTC.

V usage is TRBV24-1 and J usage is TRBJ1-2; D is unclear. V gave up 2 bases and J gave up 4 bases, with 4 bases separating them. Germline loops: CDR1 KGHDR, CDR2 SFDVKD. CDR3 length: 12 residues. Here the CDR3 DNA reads TGTGCCACCAGTGATTATCGCTATGGCTACACCTTC. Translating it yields CATSDYRYGYTF.

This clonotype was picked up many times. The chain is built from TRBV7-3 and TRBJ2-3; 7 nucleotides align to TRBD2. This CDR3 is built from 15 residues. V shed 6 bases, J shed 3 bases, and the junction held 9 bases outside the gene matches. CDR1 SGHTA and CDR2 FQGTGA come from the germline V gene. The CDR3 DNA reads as TGTGCCAGCAGTCGGAATGGGAGGGGAACAGATACGCAGTATTTT. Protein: CASSRNGRGTDTQYF. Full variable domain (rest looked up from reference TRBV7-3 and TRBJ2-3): GAGVSQTPSNKVTEKGKYVELRCDPISGHTALYWYRQSLGQGPEFLIYFQGTGAADDSGLPNDRFFAVRPEGSVSTLKIQRTERGDSAVYLCASSRNGRGTDTQYFGPGTRLTVL.

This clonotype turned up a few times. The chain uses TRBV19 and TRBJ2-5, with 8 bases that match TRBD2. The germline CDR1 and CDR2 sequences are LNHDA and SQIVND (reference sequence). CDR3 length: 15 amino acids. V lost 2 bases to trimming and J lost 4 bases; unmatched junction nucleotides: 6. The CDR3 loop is CASSIRGGAGETQYF. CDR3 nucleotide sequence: TGTGCCAGTAGTATACGGGGGGGGGCCGGAGAGACCCAGTACTTC.

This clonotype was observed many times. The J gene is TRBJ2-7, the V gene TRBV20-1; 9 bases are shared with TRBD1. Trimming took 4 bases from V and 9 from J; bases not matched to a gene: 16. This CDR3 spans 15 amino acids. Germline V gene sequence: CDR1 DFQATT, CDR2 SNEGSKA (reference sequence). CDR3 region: CSAISPGTGRFGQYF. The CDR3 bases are TGCAGTGCTATCTCCCCCGGGACAGGGAGGTTCGGGCAGTACTTC.

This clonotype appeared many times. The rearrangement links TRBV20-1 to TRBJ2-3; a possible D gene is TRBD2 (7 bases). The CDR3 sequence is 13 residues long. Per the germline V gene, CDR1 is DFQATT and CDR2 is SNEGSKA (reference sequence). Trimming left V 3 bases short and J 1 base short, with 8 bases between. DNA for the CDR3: TGCAGTGCTAGGCGGGGGCGCACAGATACGCAGTATTTT. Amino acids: CSARRGRTDTQYF.

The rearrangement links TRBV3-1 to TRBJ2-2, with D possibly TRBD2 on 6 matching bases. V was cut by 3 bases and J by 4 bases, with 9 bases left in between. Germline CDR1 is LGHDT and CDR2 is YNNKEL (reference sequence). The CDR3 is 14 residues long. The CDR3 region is CASSHGGTTGELFF. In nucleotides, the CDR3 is TGTGCCAGCAGCCACGGCGGGACCACCGGGGAGCTGTTTTTT.

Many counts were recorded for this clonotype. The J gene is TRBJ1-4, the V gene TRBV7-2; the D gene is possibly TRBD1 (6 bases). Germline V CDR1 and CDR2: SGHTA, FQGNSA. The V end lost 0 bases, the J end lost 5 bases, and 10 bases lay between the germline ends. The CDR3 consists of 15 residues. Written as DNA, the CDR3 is TGTGCCAGCAGCTTAGCAAGGGGGAGGAATGAAAAACTGTTTTTT. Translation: CASSLARGRNEKLFF.

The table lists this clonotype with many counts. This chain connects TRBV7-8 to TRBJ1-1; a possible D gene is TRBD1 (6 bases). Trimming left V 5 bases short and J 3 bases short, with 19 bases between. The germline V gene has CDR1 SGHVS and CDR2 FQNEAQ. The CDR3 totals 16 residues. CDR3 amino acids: CASSPQVGGEDTEAFF. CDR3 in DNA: TGTGCCAGCAGCCCCCAGGTAGGGGGTGAGGACACTGAAGCTTTCTTT.

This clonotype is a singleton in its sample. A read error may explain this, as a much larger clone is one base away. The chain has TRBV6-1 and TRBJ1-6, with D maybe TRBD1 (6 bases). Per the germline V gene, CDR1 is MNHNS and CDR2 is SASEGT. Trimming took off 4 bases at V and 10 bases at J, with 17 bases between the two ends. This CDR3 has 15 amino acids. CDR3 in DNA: TGTGCCAGCAGTGGGGGAGGGGGGAGTGGCTCACCCCTCCACTTT. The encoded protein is CASSGGGGSGSPLHF.

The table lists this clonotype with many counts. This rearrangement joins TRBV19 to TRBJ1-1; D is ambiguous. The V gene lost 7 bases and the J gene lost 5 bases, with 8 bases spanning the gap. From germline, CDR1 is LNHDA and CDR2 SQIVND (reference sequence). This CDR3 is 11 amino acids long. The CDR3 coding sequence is TGTGCCAGTAATCTAGGTACTGAAGCTTTCTTT. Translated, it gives CASNLGTEAFF.

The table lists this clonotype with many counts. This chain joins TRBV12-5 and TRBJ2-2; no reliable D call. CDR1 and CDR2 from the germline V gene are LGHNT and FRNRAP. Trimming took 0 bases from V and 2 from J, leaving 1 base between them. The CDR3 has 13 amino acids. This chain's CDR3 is CASGLVNTGELFF. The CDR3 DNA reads TGTGCTAGTGGTTTGGTAAACACCGGGGAGCTGTTTTTT.

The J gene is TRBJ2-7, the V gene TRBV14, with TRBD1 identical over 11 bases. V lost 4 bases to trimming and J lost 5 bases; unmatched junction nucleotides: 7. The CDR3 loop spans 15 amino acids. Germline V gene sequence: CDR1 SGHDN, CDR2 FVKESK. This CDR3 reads CASSLRDRGFHEQYF. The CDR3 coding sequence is TGTGCCAGCAGCCTCCGGGACAGGGGGTTCCACGAGCAGTACTTC.

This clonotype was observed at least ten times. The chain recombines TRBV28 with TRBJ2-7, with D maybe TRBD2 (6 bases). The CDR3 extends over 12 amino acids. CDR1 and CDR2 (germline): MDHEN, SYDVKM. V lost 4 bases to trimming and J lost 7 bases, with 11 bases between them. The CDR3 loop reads CASSWGVMEQYF. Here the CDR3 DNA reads TGTGCCAGCAGTTGGGGGGTTATGGAGCAGTACTTC.

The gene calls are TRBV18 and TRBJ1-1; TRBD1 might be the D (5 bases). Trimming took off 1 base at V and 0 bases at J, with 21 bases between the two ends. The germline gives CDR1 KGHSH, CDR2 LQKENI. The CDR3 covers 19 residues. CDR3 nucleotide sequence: TGTGCCAGCTCACCACTTCAGGGTCAAGCGATCAAGATGAACACTGAAGCTTTCTTT. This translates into CASSPLQGQAIKMNTEAFF.

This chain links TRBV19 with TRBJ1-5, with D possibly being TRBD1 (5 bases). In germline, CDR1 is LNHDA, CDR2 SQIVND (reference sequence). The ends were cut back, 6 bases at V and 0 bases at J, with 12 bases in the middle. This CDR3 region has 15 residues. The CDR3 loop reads CASSPGLYSNQPQHF. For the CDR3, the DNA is TGTGCCAGTAGCCCGGGACTCTATAGCAATCAGCCCCAGCATTTT.

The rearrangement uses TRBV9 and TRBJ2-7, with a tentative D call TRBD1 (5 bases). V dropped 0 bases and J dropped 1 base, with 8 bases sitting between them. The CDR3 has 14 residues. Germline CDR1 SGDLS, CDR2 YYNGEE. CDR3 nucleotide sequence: TGTGCCAGCAGCGTAGTCGACAGATCCTACGAGCAGTACTTC. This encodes CASSVVDRSYEQYF.

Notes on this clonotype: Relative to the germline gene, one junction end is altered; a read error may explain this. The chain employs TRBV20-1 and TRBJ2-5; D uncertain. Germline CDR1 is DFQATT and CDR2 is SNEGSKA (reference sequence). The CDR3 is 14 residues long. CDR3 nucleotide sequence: TGCAGTGCTAGAGATCGACGGATAACGGCGACCCACTACTTC. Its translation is CSARDRRITATHYF.

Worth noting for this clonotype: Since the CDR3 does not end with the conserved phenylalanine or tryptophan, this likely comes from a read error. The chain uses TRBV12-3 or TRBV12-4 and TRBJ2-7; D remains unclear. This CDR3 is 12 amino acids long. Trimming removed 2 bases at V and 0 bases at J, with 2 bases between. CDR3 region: CASSLYSYEQYS. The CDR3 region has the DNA TGTGCCAGCAGTTTATACTCCTACGAGCAGTACTCC.

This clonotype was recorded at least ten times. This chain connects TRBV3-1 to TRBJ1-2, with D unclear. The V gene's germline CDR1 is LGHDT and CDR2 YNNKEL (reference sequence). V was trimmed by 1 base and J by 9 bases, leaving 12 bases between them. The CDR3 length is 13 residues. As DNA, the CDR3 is TGTGCCAGCAGCCAAGGGCCCTCAGGCAGCTACACCTTC. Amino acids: CASSQGPSGSYTF.

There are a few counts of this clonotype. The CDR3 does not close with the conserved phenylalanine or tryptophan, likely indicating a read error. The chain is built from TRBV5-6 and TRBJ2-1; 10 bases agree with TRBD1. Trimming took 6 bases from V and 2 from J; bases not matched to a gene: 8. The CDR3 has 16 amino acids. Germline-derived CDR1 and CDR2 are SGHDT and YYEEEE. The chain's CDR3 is CASKMDRGTPYNEQFL. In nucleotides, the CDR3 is TGTGCCAGCAAAATGGACAGGGGGACCCCCTACAATGAGCAGTTCCTC.

In DNA form, the CDR3 reads TGTGCCAGCAGTTTATGGGCGGCCTATAATTCACCCCTCCACTTT. Amino acids: CASSLWAAYNSPLHF. The V call is TRBV12-3 or TRBV12-4, the J call TRBJ1-6; D unclear. V dropped 2 bases and J dropped 2 bases, with 7 bases sitting between them. The CDR3 covers 15 residues.

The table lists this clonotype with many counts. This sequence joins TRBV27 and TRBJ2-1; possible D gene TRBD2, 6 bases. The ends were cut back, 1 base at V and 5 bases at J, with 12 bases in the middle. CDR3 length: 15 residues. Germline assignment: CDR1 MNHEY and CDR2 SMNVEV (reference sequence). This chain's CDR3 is CASSLYGGSNNEQFF. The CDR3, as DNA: TGTGCCAGCAGTTTATACGGGGGATCAAACAATGAGCAGTTCTTC.